This T cell receptor beta chain was sequenced for a study of cytomegalovirus exposure and HLA in healthy donors. Primers for the PCR totalled 60 Vbeta and 13 Jbeta. Clones were sequenced by immunoSEQ multiplex PCR, and TCRdb holds only the in-frame ones, with some missing. This repertoire shows 70,000 to 95,000 clones, around 76% found once; its top ten account for 10%. This clone was recorded once. The TCR originated in a man aged 25 to 40 in good health and CMV-seropositive. Sequences were obtained from PBMCs.

CDR3 in amino acids: CASSSTYQGNTDTQYF. CDR3 coding DNA: TGTGCCAGCAGCTCAACTTATCAGGGGAACACAGATACGCAGTATTTT. V gene TRBV11-3 combines with J gene TRBJ2-3; TRBD1 might be the D (6 bases). V shed 4 bases and J shed 2 bases, with 16 bases lying between them. The germline V gene encodes CDR1 SGHNT and CDR2 YENEEA. CDR3 length equals 16 residues.